This entry lists 17 T cell receptor beta chains sequenced from one sample in a study of blood T cell repertoires in COVID-19. The protocol was immunoSEQ multiplex PCR, while the TCRdb copy is restricted to in-frame clones and leaves out a portion. This table has some 29,000 clones, 80% to 90% appearing once. What was sequenced was peripheral blood. The receptors come from a human donor in a cohort sampled during active COVID-19.

The V and J genes are TRBV6-5 and TRBJ2-2; the D gene is possibly TRBD1 (5 bases). This CDR3 has 14 amino acids. The germline V gene has CDR1 MNHEY and CDR2 SVGAGI. Between the trimmed V and J ends, which lost 4 bases and 0 bases, there was a span of 6 bases. Here the CDR3 reads CASSSGTNTGELFF. The CDR3 coding sequence is TGTGCCAGCAGTTCAGGGACGAACACCGGGGAGCTGTTTTTT.

The chain uses TRBV15 and TRBJ1-5; possibly TRBD1 for D (5 bases). The V gene lost 0 bases and the J gene lost 4 bases, with 10 bases spanning the gap. The CDR3 spans 15 residues. Germline CDR1 LNHNV, CDR2 YYDKDF (reference sequence). This CDR3 reads CATSRDPGGNQPQHF. DNA for the CDR3: TGTGCCACCAGCAGAGACCCGGGGGGAAATCAGCCCCAGCATTTT.

This clone has a single count. The chain combines TRBV7-3 with TRBJ2-1; TRBD2 agrees at 10 bases. Trimming took 5 bases from V and 7 from J; bases not matched to a gene: 8. The germline CDR1 and CDR2 sequences are SGHTA and FQGTGA. This CDR3 has 15 residues. CDR3 nucleotides: TGTGCCAGCAGCATAAGCGGGGGGGCCTTAAATGAGCAGTTCTTC. Amino acid sequence: CASSISGGALNEQFF.

The chain links TRBV28 to TRBJ2-1; D unresolved. Germline V gene lookup returns CDR1 MDHEN and CDR2 SYDVKM. The CDR3 extends over 14 amino acids. V lost 7 bases, J lost 0 bases, and 10 bases lay in between. CDR3 nucleotide sequence: TGTGCCAGCAATGTTATTCTCTCCTACAATGAGCAGTTCTTC. Its translation is CASNVILSYNEQFF.

The chain combines TRBV28 with TRBJ1-5; TRBD1 is a possible D gene (5 bases). The CDR3 consists of 14 residues. The germline V gene encodes CDR1 MDHEN and CDR2 SYDVKM. Between the trimmed V and J ends, which lost 3 bases and 7 bases, there was a span of 13 bases. The DNA of the CDR3 is TGTGCCAGCAGTTTCCGGCAGGGTCGCCAGCCCCAGCATTTT. Its translation is CASSFRQGRQPQHF.

The CDR3 protein is CASSPRQGSTGELFF. DNA of the CDR3: TGTGCCAGCAGTCCAAGACAGGGAAGCACCGGGGAGCTGTTTTTT. The J gene is TRBJ2-2, the V gene TRBV6-5, with 7 bases lining up with TRBD1. J gave up 4 bases and V 5 bases, and 7 bases lay outside the gene matches. Germline lookup yields CDR1 MNHEY and CDR2 SVGAGI. The CDR3 loop spans 15 amino acids.

The V gene is TRBV5-1, the J gene TRBJ2-7, with D tentatively TRBD2 (5 bases). Germline CDR1 and CDR2: SGHRS and YFSETQ. The CDR3 length is 14 residues. The V end was cut by 5 bases, the J end by 7 bases, with 19 bases between. As DNA, the CDR3 is TGCGCCAGCAGTCCGATAGCCCGTACGGGAGAGCAGTACTTC. Translated: CASSPIARTGEQYF.

A note on this clone: In the same sample, other DNA sequences code for this CDR3. The chain combines TRBV7-9 with TRBJ1-1; 7 nucleotides line up with TRBD1. V was clipped by 5 bases and J by 6 bases; unmatched bases: 6. Germline V gene lookup returns CDR1 SEHNR and CDR2 FQNEAQ (reference sequence). The CDR3 extends over 13 amino acids. CDR3 nucleotide sequence: TGTGCCAGCAGCCGAGGGGGCTCATCTGAAGCTTTCTTT. Translating it yields CASSRGGSSEAFF.

The gene calls are TRBV5-1 and TRBJ2-7; 11 bases map to TRBD1. Per the germline V gene, CDR1 is SGHRS and CDR2 is YFSETQ. This CDR3 comprises 16 residues. V shed 2 bases and J 0 bases; nucleotides not matched to a gene: 4. The CDR3, as DNA: TGCGCCAGCAGCTTTGAGGGACAGGGGGGCTCCTACGAGCAGTACTTC. Translating gives CASSFEGQGGSYEQYF.

The V and J genes are TRBV5-8 and TRBJ1-4; 11 nucleotides align to TRBD1. With 4 bases clipped from V and 2 bases from J, the junction kept 7 bases outside the gene matches. This CDR3 is built from 17 residues. Germline V gene sequence: CDR1 SGHTS, CDR2 YDEGEE. CDR3 protein: CASSSRDRGSTNEKLFF. CDR3 DNA: TGTGCCAGCAGCAGCCGGGACAGGGGGAGCACTAATGAAAAACTGTTTTTT.

The chain combines TRBV7-8 with TRBJ2-5, with TRBD1 matching 8 bases. The V segment lost 3 bases and the J segment 5 bases; nucleotides outside the gene matches: 2. Looked up from germline, CDR1 is SGHVS and CDR2 is FQNEAQ. The CDR3 runs to 13 residues. This CDR3 reads CASSFTGGETQYF. The CDR3 DNA is TGTGCCAGCAGCTTTACAGGGGGGGAGACCCAGTACTTC.

This clone appeared a single time. The chain couples TRBV7-9 to TRBJ2-1; the D gene is possibly TRBD1 (5 bases). The CDR3 runs 13 residues. V was cut by 3 bases and J by 3 bases, with 6 bases left in between. Germline lookup yields CDR1 SEHNR and CDR2 FQNEAQ (reference sequence). CDR3 sequence reads: CASSFDSYNEQFF. CDR3 DNA: TGTGCCAGCAGCTTTGACAGCTACAATGAGCAGTTCTTC.

The V and J genes are TRBV19 and TRBJ2-2, with 8 nucleotides matching TRBD1. CDR1 is LNHDA, CDR2 SQIVND, per germline (reference sequence). V shed 6 bases, J shed 1 base, and the junction held 7 bases outside the gene matches. The CDR3 is 16 residues long. CDR3: CASRPTGDGNTGELFF. As DNA, the CDR3 is TGTGCCAGTAGACCGACAGGGGATGGGAACACCGGGGAGCTGTTTTTT.

The chain combines TRBV7-2 with TRBJ2-1, with a possible D match to TRBD2 (6 bases). Trimming shortened V by 1 base and J by 2 bases, and 15 bases separated the two germline ends. CDR3 length equals 17 residues. Germline V gene sequence: CDR1 SGHTA, CDR2 FQGNSA. The CDR3 nucleotides read TGTGCCAGCAGCTTAGAGGCGGGGCGCCCCACCTACAATGAGCAGTTCTTC. As protein: CASSLEAGRPTYNEQFF.

This chain joins TRBV7-3 and TRBJ2-2; no clear D. The V gene's germline CDR1 is SGHTA and CDR2 FQGTGA. Trimming took off 4 bases at V and 4 bases at J, with 16 bases between the two ends. This CDR3 contains 16 residues. CDR3 protein: CASSSAPVRSTGELFF. DNA for the CDR3: TGTGCCAGCAGCTCGGCCCCAGTCCGGAGCACCGGGGAGCTGTTTTTT.

The gene calls are TRBV29-1 and TRBJ2-3, with 7 bases lining up with TRBD1. CDR3 length equals 15 residues. CDR1 and CDR2 (germline): SQVTM, ANQGSEA. V lost 6 bases to trimming and J lost 0 bases; unmatched junction nucleotides: 9. CDR3 residues: CSVDEGTASTDTQYF. CDR3 DNA: TGCAGCGTAGATGAGGGGACAGCTAGCACAGATACGCAGTATTTT.

A single count supports this clone. This CDR3 is CASHPVNRANTEAFF. CDR3 nucleotides: TGTGCCAGCCATCCTGTAAACAGGGCGAACACTGAAGCTTTCTTT. The rearrangement uses TRBV5-6 and TRBJ1-1; possibly TRBD1 for D (6 bases). The germline V gene encodes CDR1 SGHDT and CDR2 YYEEEE. The V end was cut by 7 bases, the J end by 1 base, with 17 bases between. CDR3 length: 15 residues. The whole variable domain, filled in from reference TRBV5-6 and TRBJ1-1, reads DAGVTQSPTHLIKTRGQQVTLRCSPKSGHDTVSWYQQALGQGPQFIFQYYEEEERQRGNFPDRFSGHQFPNYSSELNVNALLLGDSALYLCASHPVNRANTEAFFGQGTRLTVV.